This is a list of T cell receptor beta chains from one sample in a study of T cell repertoires in cytomegalovirus infection. TCRdb re-derived calls from the reads in MiXCR, one entry per CDR3 protein. The sample holds fewer than 850,000 distinct CDR3 sequences, almost 30% seen once. Which antigens these TCRs recognize remains unknown. This material consisted of cultured CD8+ T cells from PBMCs, taken from culture after CMV antigen stimulation. The receptors shown here come from a human donor in good health (CMV status not recorded). Some clones in this sample may be carry-over from other donors' samples. Each CDR3 is given with its conserved first and last residue. A D gene is named only where the DNA matches it firmly. Size is stated for part of the rows, as once, few or many counts, or as a class when the clone is expanded.

clone size	V gene	J gene	D gene	CDR3 protein	CDR3 DNA
few	TRBV6-2/TRBV6-3	TRBJ2-1	-	CASSYSSRDLSYNEQFF	TGTGCCAGCAGTTACTCGAGCAGGGACCTCTCCTACAATGAGCAGTTCTTC
-	TRBV29-1	TRBJ1-1	-	CSDHPGGAPTEAFF	TGCAGCGACCACCCTGGGGGGGCCCCCACTGAAGCTTTCTTT
-	TRBV7-2	TRBJ1-4	-	CASSLGRAATNEKLFF	TGTGCCAGCAGCTTAGGGAGGGCCGCAACTAATGAAAAACTGTTTTTT
few	TRBV6-5	TRBJ2-3	TRBD1	CASSYSTGASDTQYF	TGTGCCAGCAGTTACTCCACAGGGGCGTCAGATACGCAGTATTTT
-	TRBV5-6	TRBJ2-5	-	CASSPRDYQETQYF	TGTGCCAGCAGCCCCAGGGATTACCAAGAGACCCAGTACTTC
-	TRBV20-1	TRBJ1-1	-	CSARDYSGVLWTEAFF	TGCAGTGCTAGAGATTATTCGGGGGTTTTATGGACTGAAGCTTTCTTT
few	TRBV4-1	TRBJ2-1	-	CASSQEVLGNEQFF	TGCGCCAGCAGCCAAGAAGTTCTTGGGAATGAGCAGTTCTTC
few	TRBV6-5	TRBJ1-1	-	CASSYWEEAGEAFF	TGTGCCAGCAGTTATTGGGAGGAGGCTGGGGAAGCTTTCTTT
few	TRBV10-3	TRBJ1-1	TRBD1	CAISAGTETTEAFF	TGTGCCATCAGTGCCGGGACAGAGACCACTGAAGCTTTCTTT
-	TRBV5-1	TRBJ1-2	-	CASSSNQGYYGYTF	TGCGCCAGCAGCTCAAATCAGGGTTACTATGGCTACACCTTC
few	TRBV7-6	TRBJ2-1	TRBD1	CASSSIGSPGGNEQFF	TGTGCCAGCAGCTCAATAGGGAGCCCAGGGGGAAATGAGCAGTTCTTC
-	TRBV20-1	TRBJ1-2	-	CSATRGSNYGYTF	TGCAGTGCTACCCGGGGGTCTAACTATGGCTACACCTTC
-	TRBV25-1	TRBJ1-4	-	CASSPGAREKLFF	TGTGCCAGCAGCCCCGGGGCCAGAGAAAAACTGTTTTTT
few	TRBV12-5	TRBJ2-5	-	CASGPALLIQETQYF	TGTGCTAGTGGTCCCGCCCTTCTAATCCAAGAGACCCAGTACTTC
-	TRBV18	TRBJ1-1	-	CASSPQASRRDTEAFF	TGTGCCAGCTCACCACAAGCTTCACGGCGGGACACTGAAGCTTTCTTT
many	TRBV12-3/TRBV12-4	TRBJ2-7	-	CASSFLGGLDEQYF	TGTGCCAGCAGTTTCCTTGGGGGGTTGGACGAGCAGTACTTC
-	TRBV28	TRBJ1-1	-	CASNGGWNTEAFF	TGTGCCAGCAATGGGGGGTGGAACACTGAAGCTTTCTTT
few	TRBV27	TRBJ1-1	-	CASRKYRADTEAFF	TGTGCCAGCAGAAAATACAGGGCTGACACTGAAGCTTTCTTT
many	TRBV27	TRBJ2-5	TRBD1	CASSPDRGQETQYF	TGTGCCAGCAGTCCGGACAGGGGGCAAGAGACCCAGTACTTC
few	TRBV4-1	TRBJ2-1	TRBD2	CASSQEASGGSSYNEQFF	TGCGCCAGCAGCCAAGAGGCTAGCGGGGGTAGCTCCTACAATGAGCAGTTCTTC
many	TRBV7-2	TRBJ1-5	-	CASSLTWQGRQPQHF	TGTGCCAGCAGCTTAACATGGCAGGGTCGCCAGCCCCAGCATTTT
once	TRBV28	TRBJ1-2	-	CASRLRESIYGYTF	TGTGCCAGCAGGCTCAGGGAGTCGATCTATGGCTACACCTTC
-	TRBV2	TRBJ2-7	TRBD2	CASKGGFYEQYF	TGTGCCAGCAAGGGAGGGTTCTACGAGCAGTACTTC
-	TRBV5-1	TRBJ1-2	-	CASSLGLSGANYGYTF	TGCGCCAGCAGCTTGGGGTTGTCAGGGGCTAACTATGGCTACACCTTC
-	TRBV11-2	TRBJ2-1	TRBD2	CASSLEIAGGYNEQFF	TGTGCCAGCAGCTTAGAGATAGCGGGGGGTTACAATGAGCAGTTCTTC
few	TRBV6-2/TRBV6-3	TRBJ2-5	-	CASRMDPSVETQYF	TGTGCCAGCAGGATGGACCCCTCGGTGGAGACCCAGTACTTC
-	TRBV2	TRBJ1-5	-	CASSDARELGQPQHF	TGTGCCAGCAGTGATGCCAGGGAACTTGGGCAGCCCCAGCATTTT
-	TRBV6-5	TRBJ1-1	-	CASRRGYTNTEAFF	TGTGCCAGCAGGCGGGGGTATACAAACACTGAAGCTTTCTTT
few	TRBV20-1	TRBJ2-7	-	CSAPLGTYEQYF	TGCAGTGCTCCACTCGGGACTTACGAGCAGTACTTC
-	TRBV6-5	TRBJ1-4	-	CASSHGIGATNEKLFF	TGTGCCAGCAGCCATGGCATAGGGGCTACTAATGAAAAACTGTTTTTT
-	TRBV19	TRBJ2-3	-	CASSKGSRGRDTQYF	TGTGCCAGTAGTAAAGGGTCGCGGGGCCGGGATACGCAGTATTTT
-	TRBV9	TRBJ1-4	-	CASRIGETNEKLFF	TGTGCCAGCAGGATAGGGGAGACTAATGAAAAACTGTTTTTT
few	TRBV20-1	TRBJ2-3	-	CSASPRVWGATDTQYF	TGCAGTGCTAGTCCCCGGGTGTGGGGGGCAACAGATACGCAGTATTTT
-	TRBV7-9	TRBJ2-2	-	CASSLGTGDLTGELFF	TGTGCCAGCAGCTTAGGGACTGGGGATCTCACCGGGGAGCTGTTTTTT
-	TRBV6-5	TRBJ1-3	-	CASSYSDSSGNTIYF	TGTGCCAGCAGTTACTCCGACAGCTCTGGAAACACCATATATTTT
-	TRBV12-3/TRBV12-4	TRBJ2-1	-	CAIFRVANEQFF	TGTGCCATCTTTCGCGTGGCCAATGAGCAGTTCTTC
-	TRBV27	TRBJ2-1	TRBD1	CASSLVSEQGVHEQFF	TGTGCCAGCAGTTTAGTTTCAGAGCAGGGGGTACATGAGCAGTTCTTC
few	TRBV12-5	TRBJ2-7	-	CASQLRGGEYIPYEQYF	TGTGCTAGTCAATTGAGAGGGGGTGAGTACATCCCCTACGAGCAGTACTTC
-	TRBV14	TRBJ2-7	-	CASSPSGGGPPYEQYF	TGTGCCAGCAGCCCCTCTGGAGGGGGTCCCCCCTACGAGCAGTACTTC
-	TRBV25-1	TRBJ2-7	-	CVSSPPGLVDEQYF	TGTGTCAGCAGTCCTCCGGGCCTAGTCGACGAGCAGTACTTC
-	TRBV7-9	TRBJ2-4	TRBD2	CASSPRLAELAKNIQYF	TGTGCCAGCAGCCCTAGACTAGCGGAGCTAGCCAAAAACATTCAGTACTTC
many	TRBV28	TRBJ1-4	TRBD1	CASRRGGRGHQEKLFF	TGTGCCAGCAGGCGAGGGGGGAGGGGGCATCAGGAAAAACTGTTTTTT
few	TRBV6-8	TRBJ1-1	-	CASRASGTADTEAFF	TGTGCCAGCAGGGCTTCCGGGACTGCGGACACTGAAGCTTTCTTT
-	TRBV7-6	TRBJ1-3	-	CASSLSRDHSSGNTIYF	TGTGCCAGCAGCCTCAGCAGGGATCATAGCTCTGGAAACACCATATATTTT
few	TRBV28	TRBJ1-4	TRBD1	CASRRRTGPNEKLFF	TGTGCCAGCAGACGCCGGACAGGTCCAAATGAAAAACTGTTTTTT
-	TRBV27	TRBJ1-5	-	CASSSLPLSNQPQHF	TGTGCCAGCAGTTCGCTACCCTTGAGCAATCAGCCCCAGCATTTT
few	TRBV28	TRBJ2-1	TRBD2	CASSWPTRSGGGNEQFF	TGTGCCAGCAGTTGGCCCACTCGCAGCGGGGGAGGCAATGAGCAGTTCTTC
once	TRBV5-6	TRBJ2-1	-	CASNLPGTGYEQFF	TGTGCCAGCAACCTACCAGGGACGGGGTATGAGCAGTTCTTC
-	TRBV9	TRBJ1-2	-	CASSVARAEVTSYGNTF	TGTGCCAGCAGCGTAGCTCGGGCGGAAGTCACCTCCTATGGGAACACCTTC
few	TRBV6-2/TRBV6-3	TRBJ2-2	-	CASRTLGRDTGELFF	TGTGCCAGCCGGACGCTTGGCAGAGACACCGGGGAGCTGTTTTTT
few	TRBV6-2/TRBV6-3	TRBJ2-3	-	CASIPQRSTLTSPDTQYF	TGTGCCAGCATTCCCCAACGTTCCACTCTCACCTCCCCGGATACGCAGTATTTT
many	TRBV7-2	TRBJ1-1	-	CASSLRRVVTRPEAFF	TGTGCCAGCAGCTTAAGGAGGGTCGTTACCCGCCCTGAAGCTTTCTTT
many	TRBV12-3/TRBV12-4	TRBJ2-2	-	CASSFSLPSTGELFF	TGTGCCAGCAGTTTTTCGCTCCCCAGCACCGGGGAGCTGTTTTTT
few	TRBV4-1	TRBJ2-7	-	CASSQGAQGLYEQYF	TGCGCCAGCAGCCAGGGGGCACAGGGTCTCTACGAGCAGTACTTC
few	TRBV27	TRBJ2-1	TRBD1	CASRNNRDSNYNEQFF	TGTGCCAGCAGAAATAACCGGGACAGCAACTACAATGAGCAGTTCTTC
-	TRBV27	TRBJ1-2	TRBD1	CASSSNRGPRYGYTF	TGTGCCAGCAGTTCGAACAGGGGGCCGAGGTATGGCTACACCTTC
-	TRBV7-9	TRBJ2-7	-	CASSLSWTASYEQYF	TGTGCCAGCAGCTTAAGTTGGACAGCCAGCTACGAGCAGTACTTC
few	TRBV12-3/TRBV12-4	TRBJ2-1	-	CASSSVRNEQFF	TGTGCCAGCAGCTCTGTTAGGAATGAGCAGTTCTTC
few	TRBV6-2/TRBV6-3	TRBJ2-1	-	CASSYTLGPGNEQFF	TGTGCCAGCAGTTACACCCTGGGGCCGGGCAATGAGCAGTTCTTC
-	TRBV9	TRBJ2-5	TRBD2	CASSASGIQETQYF	TGTGCCAGCAGCGCTAGCGGAATCCAAGAGACCCAGTACTTC